These T cell receptor beta chains were read from a single sample in a study of T-cell reconstitution after alpha-beta-depleted transplantation in children. TCRdb ran MiXCR on the PCR reads and lists one entry per CDR3 protein. The sample lists about 110,000 distinct CDR3 sequences, roughly 6.1% occurring once. The sequencing here drew on PBMCs, mostly from graft donor cells, taken 360 days after TCRalphabeta/CD19-depleted stem cell transplant. The receptors were gathered from a male patient between 2 and 15 years old who had a stem cell transplant for acute lymphoblastic leukemia, so the T cells may come from the graft donor. Both conserved end residues are part of each CDR3. D genes are given only for firm matches. Some rows mark clone size as missing; the rest say once, few, many or name a class of expanded clone.

d_call,v_call,j_call,clone_size,cdr3_aa,cdr3_nt
NA,TRBV30,TRBJ2-3,many,CAWSVRRGIDTQYF,TGTGCCTGGAGTGTACGAAGAGGGATCGATACGCAGTATTTT
TRBD2,TRBV6-5,TRBJ2-7,many,CASSPGGPYEQYF,TGTGCCAGCAGCCCGGGGGGGCCTTACGAGCAGTACTTC
NA,TRBV11-2,TRBJ2-3,many,CASSLTQGRDTQYF,TGTGCCAGCAGCTTAACCCAGGGACGGGATACGCAGTATTTT
NA,TRBV7-2,TRBJ2-7,many,CASSLAGGSYEQYF,TGTGCCAGCAGCTTAGCGGGGGGTTCCTACGAGCAGTACTTC
NA,TRBV9,TRBJ2-7,many,CASSVGGRGHEQYF,TGTGCCAGCAGCGTAGGTGGGAGAGGACACGAGCAGTACTTC
NA,TRBV4-3,TRBJ2-7,few,CASSQVAGTYEQYF,TGCGCCAGCAGCCAAGTGGCGGGTACCTACGAGCAGTACTTC
NA,TRBV9,TRBJ1-6,few,CASSVAGDSGSLPLHF,TGTGCCAGCAGCGTAGCAGGAGACAGCGGCTCCTTACCTCTCCACTTT
NA,TRBV20-1,TRBJ2-2,NA,CSASRGSNTGELFF,TGCAGTGCTAGCAGGGGCTCGAACACCGGGGAGCTGTTTTTT
TRBD1,TRBV4-3,TRBJ2-1,few,CASSQDRPGGTYNEQFF,TGCGCCAGCAGCCAAGATCGCCCAGGGGGCACCTACAATGAGCAGTTCTTC
TRBD1,TRBV7-9,TRBJ2-5,many,CASSGTGGRQETQYF,TGTGCCAGCAGCGGGACAGGGGGAAGACAAGAGACCCAGTACTTC
NA,TRBV15,TRBJ2-3,NA,CATQGKFIPDTQYF,TGTGCCACCCAAGGGAAGTTCATTCCAGATACGCAGTATTTT
TRBD2,TRBV7-8,TRBJ2-1,many,CASSLGGGEQFF,TGTGCCAGCAGCTTAGGGGGGGGTGAGCAGTTCTTC
NA,TRBV6-5,TRBJ1-4,few,CASSWGPNEKLFF,TGTGCCAGCAGTTGGGGCCCGAATGAAAAACTGTTTTTT
NA,TRBV13,TRBJ2-7,many,CASSDRDLTPYEQYF,TGTGCCAGCAGCGACCGGGACCTAACCCCCTACGAGCAGTACTTC
NA,TRBV28,TRBJ2-3,many,CASSWGSSTDTQYF,TGTGCCAGCAGTTGGGGGTCAAGCACAGATACGCAGTATTTT
NA,TRBV7-9,TRBJ2-2,many,CASSLAGELFF,TGTGCCAGCAGCTTAGCCGGGGAGCTGTTTTTT
TRBD2,TRBV7-2,TRBJ2-7,many,CASSQTSGWSSYEQYF,TGTGCCAGCAGCCAAACTAGCGGGTGGAGCTCCTACGAGCAGTACTTC
NA,TRBV9,TRBJ1-1,many,CASSPTGTGDTEAFF,TGTGCCAGCAGCCCCACAGGGACTGGTGACACTGAAGCTTTCTTT
TRBD1,TRBV12-3/TRBV12-4,TRBJ1-1,many,CASSSDRGRKNTEAFF,TGTGCCAGCAGTTCCGACAGGGGGCGAAAGAACACTGAAGCTTTCTTT
TRBD2,TRBV7-9,TRBJ2-1,NA,CASSSAGVNEQFF,TGTGCCAGCAGCTCAGCGGGGGTCAACGAGCAGTTCTTC
NA,TRBV10-3,TRBJ1-2,NA,CAISESHSPNYGYTF,TGTGCCATCAGTGAGTCTCACAGTCCTAACTATGGCTACACCTTC
NA,TRBV20-1,TRBJ2-1,few,CSASRGGYNEQFF,TGCAGTGCTAGCCGAGGGGGGTACAATGAGCAGTTCTTC
NA,TRBV29-1,TRBJ1-1,few,CSASRELAFF,TGCAGCGCTTCTAGGGAACTAGCTTTCTTT
NA,TRBV28,TRBJ1-2,few,CASSLRFYGYTF,TGTGCCAGCAGTTTGAGGTTCTATGGCTACACCTTC
NA,TRBV3-1,TRBJ1-2,few,CASSQDGENYGYTF,TGTGCCAGCAGCCAAGATGGGGAGAACTATGGCTACACCTTC
NA,TRBV9,TRBJ2-7,many,CASSVGATGTYEQYF,TGTGCCAGCAGCGTAGGAGCAACAGGCACCTACGAGCAGTACTTC
TRBD2,TRBV28,TRBJ2-5,many,CASRGSGSQETQYF,TGTGCCAGCAGGGGTAGCGGGAGTCAAGAGACCCAGTACTTC
TRBD2,TRBV20-1,TRBJ2-7,NA,CSARDYGRADYEQYF,TGCAGTGCTAGAGATTACGGGAGGGCAGACTACGAGCAGTACTTC
TRBD2,TRBV27,TRBJ2-1,NA,CASSLLLAGGPNEQFF,TGTGCCAGCAGTTTATTACTAGCGGGGGGGCCCAATGAGCAGTTCTTC
TRBD2,TRBV25-1,TRBJ2-7,few,CASSDSRWAGGALYEQYF,TGTGCCAGCAGTGACTCGAGGTGGGCGGGGGGGGCCCTCTACGAGCAGTACTTC
TRBD2,TRBV10-3,TRBJ2-3,few,CAIRGLAGGRTDTQYF,TGTGCCATCAGGGGACTAGCGGGGGGTCGCACAGATACGCAGTATTTT
TRBD1,TRBV27,TRBJ2-7,few,CASSYGTGVNEQYF,TGTGCCAGCAGCTACGGGACAGGTGTGAACGAGCAGTACTTC
NA,TRBV6-1,TRBJ1-5,many,CASREQRGNQPQHF,TGTGCCAGCAGGGAACAGCGTGGGAATCAGCCCCAGCATTTT
NA,TRBV7-2,TRBJ2-7,NA,CASSFGQLREQYF,TGTGCCAGCAGCTTCGGGCAGCTGCGCGAGCAGTACTTC
NA,TRBV4-3,TRBJ2-2,many,CASSQGLANTGELFF,TGCGCCAGCAGCCAAGGACTAGCGAACACCGGGGAGCTGTTTTTT
NA,TRBV10-3,TRBJ1-2,many,CAISGGRTNYGYTF,TGTGCCATCAGCGGGGGACGGACTAACTATGGCTACACCTTC
NA,TRBV7-8,TRBJ1-2,few,CASSLGGGGKDGYTF,TGTGCCAGCAGCTTGGGGGGAGGGGGAAAGGATGGCTACACCTTC
NA,TRBV15,TRBJ2-5,many,CATSSAAKKTQYF,TGTGCCACCAGCAGCGCTGCTAAGAAGACCCAGTACTTC
TRBD1,TRBV4-2,TRBJ1-5,many,CASSQDRGLGSNQPQHF,TGTGCCAGCAGCCAAGATAGGGGGCTGGGAAGCAATCAGCCCCAGCATTTT
NA,TRBV29-1,TRBJ1-3,many,CSVRGPGNTIYF,TGCAGCGTTAGGGGCCCTGGAAACACCATATATTTT
NA,TRBV6-2/TRBV6-3,TRBJ2-3,many,CASSSLERSRDTQYF,TGTGCCAGCAGTTCCCTTGAGCGAAGTAGAGATACGCAGTATTTT
NA,TRBV28,TRBJ2-7,many,CASSLPRYEQYF,TGTGCCAGCAGTTTACCCAGGTACGAGCAGTACTTC
NA,TRBV5-1,TRBJ2-1,many,CASSLKGSPHEQFF,TGCGCCAGCAGCTTAAAGGGAAGTCCGCATGAGCAGTTCTTC
NA,TRBV7-9,TRBJ1-4,NA,CASRQGRPGRTNEKLFF,TGTGCCAGCAGGCAAGGACGACCAGGGAGAACTAATGAAAAACTGTTTTTT